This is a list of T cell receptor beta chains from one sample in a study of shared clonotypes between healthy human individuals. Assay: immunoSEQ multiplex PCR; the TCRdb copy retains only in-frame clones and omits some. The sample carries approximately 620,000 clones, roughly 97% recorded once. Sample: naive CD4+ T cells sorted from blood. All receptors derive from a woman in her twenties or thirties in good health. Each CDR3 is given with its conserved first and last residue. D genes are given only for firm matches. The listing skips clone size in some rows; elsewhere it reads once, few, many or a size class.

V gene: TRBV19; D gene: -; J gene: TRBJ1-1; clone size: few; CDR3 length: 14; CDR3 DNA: TGTGCCAGTAGGGGACGGATCATGAACACTGAAGCTTTCTTT; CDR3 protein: CASRGRIMNTEAFF
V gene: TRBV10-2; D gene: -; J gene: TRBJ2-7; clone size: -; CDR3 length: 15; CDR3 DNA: TGCGCCAGCAGTGAGTCCAATAGGGGAGTTAGGGAGCAGTACTTC; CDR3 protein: CASSESNRGVREQYF
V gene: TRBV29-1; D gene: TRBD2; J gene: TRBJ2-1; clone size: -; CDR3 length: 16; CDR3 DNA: TGCAGCGTGACCCCGGGACTAGCGGGACGCGACAATGAGCAGTTCTTC; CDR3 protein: CSVTPGLAGRDNEQFF
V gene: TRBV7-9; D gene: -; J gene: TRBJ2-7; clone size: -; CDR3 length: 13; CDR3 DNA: TGTGCCAGCAGCTCCACAGGTCCCTACGAGCAGTACTTC; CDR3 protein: CASSSTGPYEQYF
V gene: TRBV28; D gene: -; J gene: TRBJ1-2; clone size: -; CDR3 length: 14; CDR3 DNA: TGTGCCAGCAGTTTACCCGACCTTTACTATGGCTACACCTTC; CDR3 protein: CASSLPDLYYGYTF
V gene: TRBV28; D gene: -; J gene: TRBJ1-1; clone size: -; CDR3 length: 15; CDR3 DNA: TGTGCCAGCAGTTTATCCGGCCTGATGAACACTGAAGCTTTCTTT; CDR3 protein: CASSLSGLMNTEAFF
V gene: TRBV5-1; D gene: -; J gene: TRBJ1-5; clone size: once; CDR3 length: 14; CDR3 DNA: TGCGCCAGCAGCTTGGATCCTTCGAAACAGCCCCAGCATTTT; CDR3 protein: CASSLDPSKQPQHF
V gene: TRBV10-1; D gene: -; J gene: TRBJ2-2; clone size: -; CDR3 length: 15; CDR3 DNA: TGCGCCAGCAGTGAGTCAGGGGTCTATGGCGGGGAGCTGTTTTTT; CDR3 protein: CASSESGVYGGELFF
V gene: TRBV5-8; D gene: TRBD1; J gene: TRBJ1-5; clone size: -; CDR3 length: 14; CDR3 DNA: TGTGCCAGCAGCTTCAGGGGGCTCGGGCAGCCCCAGCATTTT; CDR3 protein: CASSFRGLGQPQHF
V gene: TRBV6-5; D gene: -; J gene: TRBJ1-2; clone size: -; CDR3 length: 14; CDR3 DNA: TGTGCCAGCAGGCTAGGACAGCTAAGGGGAGGCTACACCTTC; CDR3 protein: CASRLGQLRGGYTF
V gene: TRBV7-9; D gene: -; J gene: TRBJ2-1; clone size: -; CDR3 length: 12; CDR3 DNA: TGTGCCAGCAGCTTTTATCGCAATGAGCAGTTCTTC; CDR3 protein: CASSFYRNEQFF
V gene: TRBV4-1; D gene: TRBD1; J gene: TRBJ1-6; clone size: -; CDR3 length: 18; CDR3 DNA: TGCGCCAGCAGCCACCGAAGTGCTGGGACAGGATATAATTCACCCCTCCACTTT; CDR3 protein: CASSHRSAGTGYNSPLHF
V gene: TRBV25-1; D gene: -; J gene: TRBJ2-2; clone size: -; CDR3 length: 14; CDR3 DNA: TGTGCCAGCAGTGAATTTGTGAACACCGGGGAGCTGTTTTTT; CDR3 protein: CASSEFVNTGELFF
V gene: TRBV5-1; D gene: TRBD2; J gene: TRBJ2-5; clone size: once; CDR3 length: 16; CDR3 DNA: TGCGCCAGCAGCCCTCCCGGGAGGATGGGACAAGAGACCCAGTACTTC; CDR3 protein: CASSPPGRMGQETQYF
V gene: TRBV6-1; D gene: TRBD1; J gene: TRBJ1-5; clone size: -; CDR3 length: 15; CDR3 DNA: TGTGCCAGCAGGTGGGACAGAAATAGCAATCAGCCCCAGCATTTT; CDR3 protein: CASRWDRNSNQPQHF
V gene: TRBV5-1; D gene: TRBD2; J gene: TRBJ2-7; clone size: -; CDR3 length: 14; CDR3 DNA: TGCGCCAGCAGCCCCTGGACTAGCGGGAGCGAGCAGTACTTC; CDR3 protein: CASSPWTSGSEQYF
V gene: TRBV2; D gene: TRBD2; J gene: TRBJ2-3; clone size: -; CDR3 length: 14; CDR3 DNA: TGTGCCAGCAGTGAGACTAGCGGCACAGATACGCAGTATTTT; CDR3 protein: CASSETSGTDTQYF
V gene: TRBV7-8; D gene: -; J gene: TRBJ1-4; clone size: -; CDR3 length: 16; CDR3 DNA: TGTGCCAGCAGCCTCCGAGAGACGGCAAGTAATGAAAAACTGTTTTTT; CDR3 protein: CASSLRETASNEKLFF
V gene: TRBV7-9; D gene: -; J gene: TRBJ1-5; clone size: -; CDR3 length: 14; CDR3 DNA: TGTGCCAGCAGCTTGACCGGCGGCAATCAGCCCCAGCATTTT; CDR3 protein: CASSLTGGNQPQHF
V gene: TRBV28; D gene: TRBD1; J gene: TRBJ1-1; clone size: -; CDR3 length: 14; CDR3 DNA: TGTGCCAGCAGCCCGGGACAGGGCTACACTGAAGCTTTCTTT; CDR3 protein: CASSPGQGYTEAFF
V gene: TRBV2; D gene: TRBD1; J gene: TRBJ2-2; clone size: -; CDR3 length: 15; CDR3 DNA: TGTGCCAGCAGGGCCCAGGGGGTGAGCACCGGGGAGCTGTTTTTT; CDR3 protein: CASRAQGVSTGELFF
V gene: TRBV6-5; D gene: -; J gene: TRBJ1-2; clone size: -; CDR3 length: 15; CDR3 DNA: TGTGCCAGCAGTTACAGGGATGGGGTTAACTATGGCTACACCTTC; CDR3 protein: CASSYRDGVNYGYTF
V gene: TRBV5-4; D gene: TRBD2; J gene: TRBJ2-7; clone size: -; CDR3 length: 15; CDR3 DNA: TGTGCCAGCAGCCTTGGACTAGTCCAGACCTACGAGCAGTACTTC; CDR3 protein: CASSLGLVQTYEQYF
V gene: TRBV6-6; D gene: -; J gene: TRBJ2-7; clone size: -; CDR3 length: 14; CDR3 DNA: TGTGCCAGCAGTTACTCGAGGGACATCGGCGAGCAGTACTTC; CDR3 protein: CASSYSRDIGEQYF
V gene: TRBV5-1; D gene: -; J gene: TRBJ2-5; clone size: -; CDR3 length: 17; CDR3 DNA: TGCGCCAGCAGCTTGGTCTCTTTTATCGGTCAACAAGAGACCCAGTACTTC; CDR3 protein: CASSLVSFIGQQETQYF
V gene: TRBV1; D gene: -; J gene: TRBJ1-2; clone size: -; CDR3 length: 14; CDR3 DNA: TGCACCAGCAGCCCCCGGACAGGCAACTATGGCTACACCTTC; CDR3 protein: CTSSPRTGNYGYTF
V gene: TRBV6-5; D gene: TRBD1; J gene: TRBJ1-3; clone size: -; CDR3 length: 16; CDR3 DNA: TGTGCCAGCAGTTATTTCCAAGAGACAGGGGTAAACACCATATATTTT; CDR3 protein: CASSYFQETGVNTIYF
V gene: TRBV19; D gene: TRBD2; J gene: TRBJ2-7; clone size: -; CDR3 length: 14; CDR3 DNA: TGTGCCAGTAGACGGGAGGGCCCGTCACACGAGCAGTACTTC; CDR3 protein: CASRREGPSHEQYF
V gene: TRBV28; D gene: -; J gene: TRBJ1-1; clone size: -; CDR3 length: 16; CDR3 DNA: TGTGCCAGCAGCCATCAGACCGGCGGGGGGAACACTGAAGCTTTCTTT; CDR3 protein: CASSHQTGGGNTEAFF
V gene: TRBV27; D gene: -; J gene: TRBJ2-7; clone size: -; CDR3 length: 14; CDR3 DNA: TGTGCCAGCAGGAGGAAAGAGACTAGCTACGAGCAGTACTTC; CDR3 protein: CASRRKETSYEQYF
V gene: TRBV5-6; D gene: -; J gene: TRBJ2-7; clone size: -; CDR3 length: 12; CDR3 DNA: TGTGCCAGCAGCTTGCTCCGCTACGAGCAGTACTTC; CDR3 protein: CASSLLRYEQYF
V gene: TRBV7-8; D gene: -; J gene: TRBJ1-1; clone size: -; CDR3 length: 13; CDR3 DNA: TGTGCCAGCAGCTTAGATGGCGACACTGAAGCTTTCTTT; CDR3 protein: CASSLDGDTEAFF
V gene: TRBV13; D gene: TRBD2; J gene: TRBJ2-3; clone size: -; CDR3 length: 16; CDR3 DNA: TGTGCCAGCAGCTTAGGGGGAGGGCCGCGCACAGATACGCAGTATTTT; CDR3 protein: CASSLGGGPRTDTQYF
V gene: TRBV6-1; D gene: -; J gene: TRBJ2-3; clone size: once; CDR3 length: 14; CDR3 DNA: TGTGCCAGCAGGACCTACTCGGTGGGAGATACGCAGTATTTT; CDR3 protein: CASRTYSVGDTQYF
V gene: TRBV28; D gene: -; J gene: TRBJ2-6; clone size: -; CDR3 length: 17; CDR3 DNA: TGTGCCAGCAGTTTATTCCCTAGGGGCTCTGGGGCCAACGTCCTGACTTTC; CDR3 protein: CASSLFPRGSGANVLTF
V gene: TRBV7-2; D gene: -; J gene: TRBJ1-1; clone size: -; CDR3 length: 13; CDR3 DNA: TGTGCCAGCAGTCCCGGGCCGGCGCCTGAAGCTTTCTTT; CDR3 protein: CASSPGPAPEAFF
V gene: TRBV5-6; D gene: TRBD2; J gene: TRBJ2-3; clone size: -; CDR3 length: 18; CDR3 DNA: TGTGCCAGCAGCTTGGTTCCGGATTGGGCGGGAGGGTCAGATACGCAGTATTTT; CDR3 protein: CASSLVPDWAGGSDTQYF
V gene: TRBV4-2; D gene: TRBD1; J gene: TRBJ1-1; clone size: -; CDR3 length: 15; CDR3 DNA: TGTGCCAGCAGCCACCTACAGGGGCCGAACACTGAAGCTTTCTTT; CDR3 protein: CASSHLQGPNTEAFF
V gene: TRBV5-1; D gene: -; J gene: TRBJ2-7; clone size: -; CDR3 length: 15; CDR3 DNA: TGCGCCAGCAGCGTGAGCGCCACCCTGTCCTACGAGCAGTACTTC; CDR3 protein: CASSVSATLSYEQYF